This T cell receptor beta chain was sequenced in a study of blood T cells in healthy people across ages. V trimming: 4 bases; J trimming: 7 bases; junction bases outside the gene matches: 10. Germline V gene sequence: CDR1 LNHDA, CDR2 SQIVND (reference sequence). The CDR3 is 16 residues long. Next came a second PCR, run for about 6 to 12 cycles, which used a sample-barcoded 5' primer along with a J-beta primer mix. MiXCR was run by TCRdb on the 5' RACE reads, yielding one entry per CDR3 protein. The data hold more than 650,000 distinct CDR3 sequences, with 22% observed a single time. Sequences were obtained from blood. The V gene is TRBV19, the J gene TRBJ2-1; 10 nucleotides match TRBD2. This receptor was identified in a man aged 70 or older in good health. Here the CDR3 DNA reads TGTGCCAGTAGTAGATCTAGCGGGAGCATGGTTAATGAGCAGTTCTTC. Amino acid sequence: CASSRSSGSMVNEQFF.